This T cell receptor (beta chain) was sequenced for a study of regulatory T cells in long-lasting Graves disease. This clonotype was seen ten or more times. Relying on iRepertoire HTBI primers and Arm-PCR of CDR3 regions, the team built TCR beta libraries. MiXCR was run by TCRdb on the multiplex PCR reads, yielding one entry per CDR3 protein. In the table there are some 370,000 distinct CDR3 sequences, more than 20% of which are singletons. Time point indicated: persistent/refractory GD, antithyroid drugs over 5 years with positive TRAb. Extracted PBMC RNA gave rise to the TCR library. Trimming pared 0 bases from V and 6 bases from J, leaving 15 bases between. Germline V gene data show CDR1 as SGHVS and CDR2 as FNYEAQ. The CDR3 spans 15 residues.

The source is a female donor with Graves disease. This specimen was peripheral blood mononuclear cells (PBMCs), taken when the disease was refractory, from a patient treated with antithyroid drugs. The chain is built from TRBV7-6 and TRBJ2-7; D may be TRBD1 (5 bases). The CDR3 reads CASSLARQGSPEQYF. The CDR3 DNA reads as TGTGCCAGCAGCTTAGCGCGGCAGGGATCTCCCGAGCAGTACTTC.